This T cell receptor (beta chain) appears in the sequencing data of a study of blood T cell repertoires in COVID-19. At the level of the study: Italy, Spain and the United States were the sources of the convalescent and acute COVID-19 samples. The analysed material was cDNA or gDNA that came from T cells, B-cell-depleted T cells, or PBMCs.

The ends were cut back, 5 bases at V and 6 bases at J, with 8 bases in the middle. Looked up from germline, CDR1 is MDHEN and CDR2 is SYDVKM. This CDR3 comprises 12 residues. How the authors handled the data: Amplified reference gene primers provided the basis for estimating nucleated cell counts. Measured with immunoSEQ multiplex PCR; TCRdb has only the in-frame clones, and not every one. The D gene and trimming were derived from the DNA, and the V and J assignments and clone size from that table. The sample gives a few hundred thousand clones, around 87% of which show up once; approximately 7.8% is in the top ten.

Source material: peripheral blood. The clonotype originates from a woman in her 50s who had recovered from COVID-19. The genes are TRBV28 and TRBJ2-1; a possible D gene is TRBD2 (5 bases). This CDR3 is CASSTTTNEQFF. CDR3 in DNA: TGTGCCAGCAGTACGACTACCAATGAGCAGTTCTTC.